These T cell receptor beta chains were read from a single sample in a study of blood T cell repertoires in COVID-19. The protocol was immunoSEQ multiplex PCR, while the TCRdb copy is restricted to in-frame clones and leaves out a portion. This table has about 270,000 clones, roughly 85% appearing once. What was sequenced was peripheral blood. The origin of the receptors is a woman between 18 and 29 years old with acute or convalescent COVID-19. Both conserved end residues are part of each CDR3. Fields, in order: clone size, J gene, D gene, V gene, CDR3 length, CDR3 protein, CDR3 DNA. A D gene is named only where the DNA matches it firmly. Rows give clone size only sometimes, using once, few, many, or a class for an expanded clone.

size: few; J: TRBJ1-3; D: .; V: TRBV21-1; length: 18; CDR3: CASSSKGTGPSSGNTIYF; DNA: TGTGCCAGCAGCAGTAAGGGGACAGGGCCTAGCTCTGGAAACACCATATATTTT
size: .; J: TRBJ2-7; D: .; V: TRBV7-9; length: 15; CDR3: CASSLTQGSGYEQYF; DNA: TGTGCCAGCAGCTTAACACAGGGATCGGGCTACGAGCAGTACTTC
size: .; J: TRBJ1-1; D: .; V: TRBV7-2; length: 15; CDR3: CASSTSSGSGTEAFF; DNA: TGTGCCAGCAGCACTTCAAGTGGGTCGGGCACTGAAGCTTTCTTT
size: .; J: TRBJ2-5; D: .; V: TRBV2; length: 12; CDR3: CASSELRETQYF; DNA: TGTGCCAGCAGTGAACTCCGAGAGACCCAGTACTTC
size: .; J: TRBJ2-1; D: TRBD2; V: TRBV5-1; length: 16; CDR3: CASSLGTSGTYNEQFF; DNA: TGCGCCAGCAGCTTGGGGACTAGCGGGACCTACAATGAGCAGTTCTTC
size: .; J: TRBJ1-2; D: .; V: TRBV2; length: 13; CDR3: CASSEESGYGYTF; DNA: TGTGCCAGCAGTGAAGAGTCAGGGTATGGCTACACCTTC
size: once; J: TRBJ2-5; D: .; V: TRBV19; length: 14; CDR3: CASSIGGWRETQYF; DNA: TGTGCCAGTAGTATTGGTGGGTGGCGGGAGACCCAGTACTTC
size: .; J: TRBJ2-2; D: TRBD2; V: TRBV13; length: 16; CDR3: CASSLEVGRDTGELFF; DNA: TGTGCCAGCAGCTTAGAGGTCGGGAGGGACACCGGGGAGCTGTTTTTT
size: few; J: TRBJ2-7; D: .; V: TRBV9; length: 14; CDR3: CASSVQTGEGEQYF; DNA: TGTGCCAGCAGCGTACAGACAGGGGAGGGCGAGCAGTACTTC
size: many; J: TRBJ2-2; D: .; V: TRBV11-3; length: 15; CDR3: CASSPSLAPTGELFF; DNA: TGTGCCAGCAGCCCCAGTCTAGCGCCGACCGGGGAGCTGTTTTTT
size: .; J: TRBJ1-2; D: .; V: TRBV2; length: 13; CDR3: CASSGQAKYGYTF; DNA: TGTGCCAGCAGTGGGCAGGCCAAGTATGGCTACACCTTC
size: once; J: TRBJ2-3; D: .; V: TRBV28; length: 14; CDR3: CASSLGNRADTQYF; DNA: TGTGCCAGCAGTTTGGGGAACAGGGCAGATACGCAGTATTTT
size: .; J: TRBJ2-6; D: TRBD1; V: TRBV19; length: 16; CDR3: CASSVTGGGGANVLTF; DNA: TGTGCCAGTAGTGTGACAGGGGGCGGTGGGGCCAACGTCCTGACTTTC
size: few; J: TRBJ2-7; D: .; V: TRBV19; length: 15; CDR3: CASSTIQGSLSEQYF; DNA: TGTGCCAGTAGTACGATACAGGGTTCCCTCTCCGAGCAGTACTTC
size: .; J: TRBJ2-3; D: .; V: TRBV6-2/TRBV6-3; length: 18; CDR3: CASSWRKDRGVSTDTQYF; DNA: TGTGCCAGCAGTTGGAGAAAGGACAGAGGAGTTAGCACAGATACGCAGTATTTT
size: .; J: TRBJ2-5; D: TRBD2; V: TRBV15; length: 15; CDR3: CATSMGRENLETQYF; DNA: TGTGCCACCAGCATGGGGCGGGAGAATCTTGAGACCCAGTACTTC
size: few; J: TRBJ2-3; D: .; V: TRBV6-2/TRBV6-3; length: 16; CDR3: CASSYGWRDSTDTQYF; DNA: TGTGCCAGCAGTTACGGATGGCGGGATTCTACAGATACGCAGTATTTT
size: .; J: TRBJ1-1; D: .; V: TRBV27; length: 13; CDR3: CASSWEGRTEAFF; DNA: TGTGCCAGCAGTTGGGAGGGTCGAACTGAAGCTTTCTTT
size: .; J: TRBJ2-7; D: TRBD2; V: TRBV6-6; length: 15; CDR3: CASSYSSRGAYEQYF; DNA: TGTGCCAGCAGTTACTCGTCCCGGGGGGCCTACGAGCAGTACTTC
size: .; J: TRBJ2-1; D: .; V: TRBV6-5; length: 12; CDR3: CANGWPYNEQFF; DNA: TGTGCCAACGGGTGGCCCTACAATGAGCAGTTCTTC
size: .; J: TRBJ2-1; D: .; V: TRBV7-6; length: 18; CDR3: CASSLQRGPWTGLNEQFF; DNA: TGTGCCAGCAGCTTGCAAAGGGGCCCTTGGACGGGACTCAATGAGCAGTTCTTC
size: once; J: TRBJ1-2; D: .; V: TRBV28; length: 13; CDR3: CASSLRAPYGYTF; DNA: TGTGCCAGCAGTTTGAGGGCCCCCTATGGCTACACCTTC
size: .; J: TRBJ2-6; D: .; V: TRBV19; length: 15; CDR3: CASSISGSGANVLTF; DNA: TGTGCCAGTAGTATTTCAGGGTCTGGGGCCAACGTCCTGACTTTC
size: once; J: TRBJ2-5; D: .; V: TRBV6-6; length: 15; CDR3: CASSYPQISGETQYF; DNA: TGTGCCAGCAGTTATCCCCAGATATCAGGGGAGACCCAGTACTTC
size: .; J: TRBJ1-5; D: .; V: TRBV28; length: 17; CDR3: CASSLPFLQGSNQPQHF; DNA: TGTGCCAGCAGTTTACCGTTTTTACAGGGCAGCAATCAGCCCCAGCATTTT
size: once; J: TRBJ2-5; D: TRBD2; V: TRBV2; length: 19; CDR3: CASSERGTRLAGVQETQYF; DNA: TGTGCCAGCAGTGAAAGGGGGACCCGCTTAGCGGGAGTACAAGAGACCCAGTACTTC
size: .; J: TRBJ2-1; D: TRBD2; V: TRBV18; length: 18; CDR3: CASSQIPGLATEPNEQFF; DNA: TGTGCCAGCTCACAGATCCCGGGACTAGCGACCGAACCCAATGAGCAGTTCTTC
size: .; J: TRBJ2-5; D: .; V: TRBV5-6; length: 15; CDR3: CASSRRAGLLETQYF; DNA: TGTGCCAGCAGCCGGAGGGCGGGCCTATTAGAGACCCAGTACTTC
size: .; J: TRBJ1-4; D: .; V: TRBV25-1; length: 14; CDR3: CASSDHGGSEKLFF; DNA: TGTGCCAGCAGTGACCACGGGGGTAGTGAAAAACTGTTTTTT
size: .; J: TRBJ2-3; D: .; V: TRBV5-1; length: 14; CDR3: CASSLWTKADTQYF; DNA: TGCGCCAGCAGCTTGTGGACAAAGGCAGATACGCAGTATTTT
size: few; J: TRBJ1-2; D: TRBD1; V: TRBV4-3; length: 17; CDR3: CASSQDRATGRTYGYTF; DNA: TGCGCCAGCAGCCAAGATAGGGCGACAGGGAGGACCTATGGCTACACCTTC
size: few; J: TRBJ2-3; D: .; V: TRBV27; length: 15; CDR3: CASSLGLISTDTQYF; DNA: TGTGCCAGCAGTTTAGGACTTATTAGCACAGATACGCAGTATTTT
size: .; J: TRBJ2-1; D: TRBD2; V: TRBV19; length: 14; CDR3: CASSLLAGYNEQFF; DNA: TGTGCCAGTAGCCTACTAGCGGGATACAATGAGCAGTTCTTC
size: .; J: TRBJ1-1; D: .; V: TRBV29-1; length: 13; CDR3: CSVGGQLNTEAFF; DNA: TGCAGCGTTGGCGGGCAGTTGAACACTGAAGCTTTCTTT
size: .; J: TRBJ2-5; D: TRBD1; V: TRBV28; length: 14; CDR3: CASSTGQGQETQYF; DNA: TGTGCCAGCAGCACGGGACAGGGACAAGAGACCCAGTACTTC
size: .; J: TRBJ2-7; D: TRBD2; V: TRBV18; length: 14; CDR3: CASSQTAGTSEQYF; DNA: TGTGCCAGCTCACAGACTGCCGGGACTAGCGAGCAGTACTTC
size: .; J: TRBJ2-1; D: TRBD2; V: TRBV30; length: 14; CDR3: CAWSGPSGSKEQFF; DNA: TGTGCCTGGAGTGGGCCTAGCGGGTCCAAGGAGCAGTTCTTC
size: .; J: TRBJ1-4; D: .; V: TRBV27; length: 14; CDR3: CASSSGRFDEKLFF; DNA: TGTGCCAGCAGTTCTGGCAGGTTCGATGAAAAACTGTTTTTT
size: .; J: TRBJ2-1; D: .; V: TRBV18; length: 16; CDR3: CASSPLAGPGPNEQFF; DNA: TGTGCCAGCTCACCACTGGCGGGACCCGGTCCTAATGAGCAGTTCTTC
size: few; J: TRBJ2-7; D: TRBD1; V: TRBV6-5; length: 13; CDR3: CASSYPTGGEQYF; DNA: TGTGCCAGCAGTTACCCCACAGGGGGCGAGCAGTACTTC
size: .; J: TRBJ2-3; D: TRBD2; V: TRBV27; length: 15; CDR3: CASRRLAGGLDTQYF; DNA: TGTGCCAGCAGAAGACTAGCGGGGGGTTTAGATACGCAGTATTTT
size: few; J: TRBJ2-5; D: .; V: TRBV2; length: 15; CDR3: CASRTPEGGQETQYF; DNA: TGTGCCAGCAGAACCCCGGAGGGCGGCCAAGAGACCCAGTACTTC
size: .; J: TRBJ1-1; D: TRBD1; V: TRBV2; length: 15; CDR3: CASSETGGLNTEAFF; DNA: TGTGCCAGCAGTGAGACAGGGGGGCTAAACACTGAAGCTTTCTTT
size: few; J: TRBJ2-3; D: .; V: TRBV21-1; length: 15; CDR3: CASSKGGLVIDTQYF; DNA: TGTGCCAGCAGCAAAGGGGGACTAGTTATAGATACGCAGTATTTT
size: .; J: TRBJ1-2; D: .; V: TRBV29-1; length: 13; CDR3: CSVEGGASYGYTF; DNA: TGCAGCGTTGAGGGGGGGGCCTCCTATGGCTACACCTTC